The sequence of this T cell receptor beta chain was determined in a study of OX40 agonist ivuxolimab in advanced cancers. Points from the study as a whole: More expanded clones were found, on average, in CD8+ than in CD4+ T cells.

TCRdb keeps only in-frame clones here, not all; method: immunoSEQ multiplex PCR. The data hold tens of thousands of clones, with roughly 87% observed a single time. As regards this clone: No antigen is known for it.

V dropped 3 bases and J dropped 5; count of bases not matched to a gene: 10. This CDR3 contains 17 residues. CDR1 and CDR2 (germline): SGHRS, YFSETQ. The material was CD4+ or CD8+ T cells sorted from blood, obtained in a trial of the OX40 agonist ivuxolimab. The source is an adult with an advanced solid tumor such as melanoma, head and neck, liver or kidney cancer. The rearrangement links TRBV5-1 to TRBJ2-1; 11 bases are a match to TRBD2. The chain's CDR3 is CASSSRTSGGSHNEQFF. The CDR3 nucleotides are TGCGCCAGCAGCTCCCGTACTAGCGGGGGCTCACACAATGAGCAGTTCTTC.